This TCR beta chain is drawn from a study of preoperative IRX-2 immunotherapy in early breast cancer. Repertoires were generated with immunoSEQ multiplex PCR, while TCRdb's copy carries only in-frame clones and drops some. The top ten clones hold about 16% of a sample with under 25,000 clones, approximately 95% of them seen once. V dropped 4 bases and J dropped 6; count of bases not matched to a gene: 12. The germline CDR1 and CDR2 sequences are SGHRS and YFSETQ. The CDR3 is 16 residues long. Sample treatment: preoperative locoregional IRX-2 cytokine immunotherapy. Samples came from a phase Ib trial of preoperative locoregional IRX-2 cytokine immunotherapy.

Here the sequenced sample was tumor tissue, taken after IRX-2 immunotherapy. This rearrangement joins TRBV5-1 to TRBJ1-2, with 10 bases fitting TRBD1. This TCR came from a human donor with breast cancer. The CDR3 reads CASSTRDRGIVDGYTF. CDR3 sequence (DNA): TGCGCCAGCAGCACCCGGGACAGGGGTATAGTGGATGGCTACACCTTC.